This TCR beta chain stems from a study of cytomegalovirus exposure and HLA in healthy donors. The study's findings and limits: CMV serostatus was the only immune exposure information that was available.

The PCR used 60 Vbeta and 13 Jbeta primers. The assay was immunoSEQ multiplex PCR, and TCRdb's table has in-frame clones only and misses some. The repertoire holds over 110,000 clones, with around 78% as singletons. As to this clone: Its antigen is unidentified.

Germline V gene lookup returns CDR1 WSHSY and CDR2 SAAADI. The CDR3 runs 13 residues. The J gene is TRBJ2-5, the V gene TRBV10-2, with a tentative D call TRBD2 (6 bases). TRBJ2-7 explains the end of the DNA better; the J call may be wrong. This TCR came from a woman in her late teens or twenties in good health and CMV-seropositive. Sequencing used PBMCs. DNA for the CDR3: TGCGCCAGCAGTGAATCGGGAGCGGGCGAGCAGTACTTC. Its translation is CASSESGAGEQYF.